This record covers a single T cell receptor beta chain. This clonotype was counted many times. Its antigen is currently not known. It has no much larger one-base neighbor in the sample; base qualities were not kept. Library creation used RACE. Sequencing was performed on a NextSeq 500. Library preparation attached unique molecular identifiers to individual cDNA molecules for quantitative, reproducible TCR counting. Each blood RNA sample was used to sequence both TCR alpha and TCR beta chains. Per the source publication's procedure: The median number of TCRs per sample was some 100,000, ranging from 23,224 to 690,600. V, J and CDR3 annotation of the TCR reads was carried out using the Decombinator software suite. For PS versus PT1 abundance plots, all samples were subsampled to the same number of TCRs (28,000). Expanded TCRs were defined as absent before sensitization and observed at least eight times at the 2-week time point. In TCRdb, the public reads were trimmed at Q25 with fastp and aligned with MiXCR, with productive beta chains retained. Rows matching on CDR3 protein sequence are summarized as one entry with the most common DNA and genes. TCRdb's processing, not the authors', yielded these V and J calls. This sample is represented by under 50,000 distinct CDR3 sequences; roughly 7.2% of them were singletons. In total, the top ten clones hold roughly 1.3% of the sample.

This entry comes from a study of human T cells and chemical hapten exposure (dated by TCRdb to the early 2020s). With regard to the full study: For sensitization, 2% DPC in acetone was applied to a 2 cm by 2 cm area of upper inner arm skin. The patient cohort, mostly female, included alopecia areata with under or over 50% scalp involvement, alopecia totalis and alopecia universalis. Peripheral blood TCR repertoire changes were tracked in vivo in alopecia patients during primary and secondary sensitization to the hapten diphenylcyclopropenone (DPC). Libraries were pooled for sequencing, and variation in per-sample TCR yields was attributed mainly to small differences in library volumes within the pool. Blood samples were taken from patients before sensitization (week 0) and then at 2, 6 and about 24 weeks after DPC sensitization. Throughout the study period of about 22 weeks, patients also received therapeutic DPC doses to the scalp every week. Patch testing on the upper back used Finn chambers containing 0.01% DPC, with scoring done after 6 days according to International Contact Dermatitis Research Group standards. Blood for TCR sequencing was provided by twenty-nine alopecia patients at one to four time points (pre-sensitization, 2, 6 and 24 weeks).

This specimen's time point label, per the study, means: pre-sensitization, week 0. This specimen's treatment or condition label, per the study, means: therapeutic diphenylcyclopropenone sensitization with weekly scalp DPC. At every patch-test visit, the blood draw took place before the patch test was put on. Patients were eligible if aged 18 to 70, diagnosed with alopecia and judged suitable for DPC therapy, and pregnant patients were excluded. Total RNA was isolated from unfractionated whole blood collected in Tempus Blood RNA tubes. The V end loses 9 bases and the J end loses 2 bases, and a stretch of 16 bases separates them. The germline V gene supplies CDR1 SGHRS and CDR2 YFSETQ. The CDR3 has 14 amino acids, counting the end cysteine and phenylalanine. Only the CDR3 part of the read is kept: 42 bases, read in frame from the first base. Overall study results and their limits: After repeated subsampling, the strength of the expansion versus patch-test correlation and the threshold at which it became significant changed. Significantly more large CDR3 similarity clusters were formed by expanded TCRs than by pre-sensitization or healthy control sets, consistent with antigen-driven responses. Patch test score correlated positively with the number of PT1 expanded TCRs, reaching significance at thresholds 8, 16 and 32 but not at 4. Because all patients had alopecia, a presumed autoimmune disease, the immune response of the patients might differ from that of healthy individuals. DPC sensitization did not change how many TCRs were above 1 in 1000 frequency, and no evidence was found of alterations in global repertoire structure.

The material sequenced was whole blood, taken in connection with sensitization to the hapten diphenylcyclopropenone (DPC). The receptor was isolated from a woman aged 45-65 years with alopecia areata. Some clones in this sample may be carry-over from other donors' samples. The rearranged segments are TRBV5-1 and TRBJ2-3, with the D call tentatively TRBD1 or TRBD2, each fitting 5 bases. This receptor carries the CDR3 CATRGPGNTDTQYF. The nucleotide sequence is TGCGCCACCCGGGGACCCGGGAACACAGATACGCAGTATTTT.